This T cell receptor (beta chain) was sequenced during a study of cytomegalovirus exposure and HLA in healthy donors. Separation from the approximately 670-subject first cohort characterized the approximately 120-subject validation cohort, to which the donors belonged. As for this clone: The antigen is not known.

TCRdb's table, derived via immunoSEQ multiplex PCR, lists solely in-frame clones and lacks some. The sample carries 110,000 to 150,000 clones, 94% recorded once. Study observations and caveats: According to a subsequent analysis, TCR clusters identified in the first cohort showed a tendency to co-occur across the roughly 120 validation repertoires.

The CDR3 runs 18 residues. Germline V gene sequence: CDR1 LNHDA, CDR2 SQIVND (reference sequence). With V trimmed by 3 bases and J by 4 bases, 12 bases remained unmatched. This rearrangement joins TRBV19 to TRBJ1-5, with 10 bases identical to TRBD1. The sample comprised PBMCs. This receptor was obtained from a man younger than 35 in good health and CMV-seropositive. CDR3 DNA: TGTGCCAGTAGTATGAGGTTAGGGGACAGGGGTGGGAATCAGCCCCAGCATTTT. It encodes CASSMRLGDRGGNQPQHF.